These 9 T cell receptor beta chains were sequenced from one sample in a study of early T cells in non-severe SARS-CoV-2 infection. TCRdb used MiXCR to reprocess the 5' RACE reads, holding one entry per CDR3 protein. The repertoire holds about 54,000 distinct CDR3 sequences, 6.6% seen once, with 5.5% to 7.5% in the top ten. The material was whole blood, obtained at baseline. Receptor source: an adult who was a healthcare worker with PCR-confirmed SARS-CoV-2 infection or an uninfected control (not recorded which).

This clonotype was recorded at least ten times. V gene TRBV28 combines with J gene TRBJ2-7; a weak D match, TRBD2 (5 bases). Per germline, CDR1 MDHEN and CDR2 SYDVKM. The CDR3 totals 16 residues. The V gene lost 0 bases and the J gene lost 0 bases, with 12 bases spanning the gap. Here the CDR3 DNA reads TGTGCCAGCAGTTTATGGGGAGAAGGCAACTCCTACGAGCAGTACTTC. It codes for CASSLWGEGNSYEQYF.

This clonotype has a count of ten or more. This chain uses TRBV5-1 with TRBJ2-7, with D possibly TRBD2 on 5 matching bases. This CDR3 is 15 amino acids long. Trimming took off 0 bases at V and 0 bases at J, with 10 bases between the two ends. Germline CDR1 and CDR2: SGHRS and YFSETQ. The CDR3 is CASSLAGMNSYEQYF. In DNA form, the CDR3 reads TGCGCCAGCAGCTTGGCCGGGATGAACTCCTACGAGCAGTACTTC.

The CDR3 region has the DNA TGCAGTGCTAGAAACTTTGGGCCGAACACTGAAGCTTTCTTT. Protein: CSARNFGPNTEAFF. This chain links TRBV20-1 with TRBJ1-1; D is undetermined. Germline assignment: CDR1 DFQATT and CDR2 SNEGSKA (reference sequence). This CDR3 spans 14 amino acids. The V gene lost 2 bases and the J gene lost 1 base, with 11 bases spanning the gap.

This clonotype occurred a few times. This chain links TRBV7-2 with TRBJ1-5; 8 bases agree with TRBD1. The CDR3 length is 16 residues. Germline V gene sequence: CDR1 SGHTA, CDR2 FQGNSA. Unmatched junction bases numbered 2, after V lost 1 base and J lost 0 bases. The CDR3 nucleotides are TGTGCCAGCAGCTTAGGGACAGGGAATAGCAATCAGCCCCAGCATTTT. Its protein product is CASSLGTGNSNQPQHF.

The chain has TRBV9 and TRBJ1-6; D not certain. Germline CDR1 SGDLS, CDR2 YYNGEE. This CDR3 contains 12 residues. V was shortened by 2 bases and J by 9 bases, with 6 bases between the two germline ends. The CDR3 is CASSVSGSPLHF. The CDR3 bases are TGTGCCAGCAGCGTGAGTGGTTCACCCCTCCACTTT.

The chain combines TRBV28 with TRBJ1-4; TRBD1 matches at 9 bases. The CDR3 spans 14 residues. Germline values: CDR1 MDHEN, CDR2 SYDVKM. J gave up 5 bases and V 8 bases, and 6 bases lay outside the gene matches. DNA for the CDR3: TGTGCCAGCGTTACCGGGACAGGGAATGAAAAACTGTTTTTT. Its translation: CASVTGTGNEKLFF. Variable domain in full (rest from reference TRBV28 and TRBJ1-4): DVKVTQSSRYLVKRTGEKVFLECVQDMDHENMFWYRQDPGLGLRLIYFSYDVKMKEKGDIPEGYSVSREKKERFSLILESASTNQTSMYLCASVTGTGNEKLFFGSGTQLSVL.

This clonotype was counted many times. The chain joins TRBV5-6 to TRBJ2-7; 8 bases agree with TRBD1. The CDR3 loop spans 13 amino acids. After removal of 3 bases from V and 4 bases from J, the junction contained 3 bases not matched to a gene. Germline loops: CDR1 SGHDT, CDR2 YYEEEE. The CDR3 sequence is CASSWGQVYEQYF. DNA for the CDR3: TGTGCCAGCAGCTGGGGACAGGTTTACGAGCAGTACTTC.

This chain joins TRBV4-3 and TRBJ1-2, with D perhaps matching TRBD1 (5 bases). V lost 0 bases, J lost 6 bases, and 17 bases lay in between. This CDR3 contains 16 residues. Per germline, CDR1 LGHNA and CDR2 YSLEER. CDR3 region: CASSQDGQGRFHGYTF. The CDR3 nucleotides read TGCGCCAGCAGCCAAGATGGGCAGGGACGGTTTCATGGCTACACCTTC.

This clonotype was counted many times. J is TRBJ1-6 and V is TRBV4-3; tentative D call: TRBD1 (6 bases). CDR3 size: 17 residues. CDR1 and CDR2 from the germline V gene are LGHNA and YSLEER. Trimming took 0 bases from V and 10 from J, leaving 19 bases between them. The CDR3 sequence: CASSQDKSGGPWSPLHF. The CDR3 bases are TGCGCCAGCAGCCAAGATAAGTCGGGGGGCCCGTGGTCACCCCTCCACTTT.